This entry is about one TCR beta chain. Its antigen has not been determined. There are no base qualities to consult, and no much larger clone falls within one base. The cohort comprised 670 or so healthy bone marrow donors. At the time of sampling, all cohort members were nominally healthy, though unrecorded immune exposures were likely present. The donor was CMV seronegative and belonged to the group of 352 seronegative cohort members. A peripheral blood sample was collected from each donor, and TCR beta sequencing was performed on peripheral blood mononuclear cells. Genomic DNA extraction from the blood cell samples was performed with the Qiagen DNeasy Blood Extraction Kit. This specimen comes from a study of cytomegalovirus exposure and HLA in healthy donors (dated by TCRdb to about 2017). Context from the whole study: An earlier analysis of some 600 of the donors reported 250 to 350 Gb of sequence data and 95 million to 140 million unique TCR beta sequences obtained from around 190 million T cells. Typing coverage differed by locus: A, B, C, DRB1 and DQB1 were typed in roughly 620-640 donors, DQA1 in roughly 510, DPA1 in roughly 590, and DPB1 in about 450. The study aimed to test whether signatures of past pathogen exposure could be identified by cataloging public T cell receptors. About 300 gigabases of sequencing data and 70 million to 100 million unique TCR sequences made up an early release that covered approximately 650 HLA-typed donors. HLA typing included class I and class II loci at four-digit resolution. The genetic ancestry cluster associated with self-reported Caucasian donors included about four fifths of the roughly 380 genotyped donors. A later genetic analysis took genome-wide SNP genotypes for about 55% of the 666 donors and used that subset as a discovery cohort. Donor age, sex, ethnicity and CMV serostatus were collected together with the repertoire data. In the later analysis, no new phenotypic data were used to find candidate immune exposures; instead, reliance was placed on TCR beta sequences and their occurrence across donors. In a later analysis, previously published TCR beta repertoires from 550 to 700 donors were re-analyzed and high-resolution HLA genotyping was added so that TCR occurrence patterns could be studied. In addition to the first cohort of 666 subjects, a separate validation cohort of under 150 different subjects was used. Because of strong linkage in the cohort, roughly five DR-DQ haplotypes were treated as single units for association and clustering. To predict cytomegalovirus infection status, the study combined high-throughput TCR immunosequencing, statistical association of individual TCRs with disease status, and machine learning. An earlier analysis of more than 450 of the donors used high-throughput TCR beta sequencing to judge whether each TCR beta V gene segment behaved as functional or pseudogenic. Every discovery cohort repertoire had been produced on one sequencing platform. Among 398 genotyped donors of the cohort, an average of roughly 240,000 unique TCR beta nucleotide sequences were sequenced per donor, roughly a sixth of them non-productive. The study profiled the T cell repertoires of hundreds of subjects by immunosequencing and related them to cytomegalovirus serostatus. Paper-wide results and their limitations: Compared with the roughly 600-donor mean, donors in an Asian-associated ancestry cluster had fewer N-insertions in productive TCRs, according to a later genetic analysis. In vitro tests confirmed that three of the cytomegalovirus-associated TCR beta chains recognize cytomegalovirus antigens. In a later genetic analysis, a missense DCLRE1C variant was associated with V-gene and J-gene trimming of TCR beta chains, and the association was replicated in an independent cohort. Correlated functional status among segregating V segments might reflect linkage disequilibrium, but an unknown experimental factor could not be ruled out. When HLA alleles, especially DR and DQ, strongly co-occurred, attributing TCR associations to individual alleles was difficult. Because the 87-base-pair reads could not distinguish some IMGT-functional V segments, including TRBV6-2 and TRBV6-3, those segments were excluded. Because HLA typing was missing for some donors at each locus, association tests included only the typed subset. Roughly 15 rarely observed V segments, including chromosome 9 orphons, were excluded from the earlier analysis of about 610 of the donors because counts were too low. A group of highly shared sequence variants was considered likely to be a technical artifact of the sequencing pipeline. Compared with equally common non-associated chains, HLA-associated TCR beta chains in a later analysis were more clonally expanded and had lower generation probabilities. According to a later analysis, most CMV-associated TCR beta chains appeared to be HLA-restricted, and the HLA associations seemed to be driven largely by CMV exposure. For the cohort, immune exposure information was limited to CMV serostatus. According to a later analysis, TCR association rates differed among HLA loci, with DRB1 alleles showing the most associated TCRs and HLA-C alleles showing the fewest. The cohort was sequenced for TCR beta chains only, and without alpha or paired-chain data the features that could be detected were limited. An earlier analysis of approximately 600 of the donors showed that most TCR beta V segments appeared in productive rearrangements either about 87% or about 30% of the time, which broadly matched IMGT annotations. Most TCR sequences were observed very rarely across donors, whereas some public TCRs were present in many individuals. In a later analysis, several top co-occurrence clusters were reported to appear linked to parvovirus B19, influenza, CMV and Epstein-Barr virus. A later analysis associated 16,951 TCR beta sequences with specific HLA alleles at a false discovery rate of 0.05. Sequencing depth was assumed to be roughly uniform across donors in the presence/absence analyses, though that assumption may not hold. The authors suggested that the approach could potentially be extended to other disease states and immunological phenotypes. Cytomegalovirus status was reported to be diagnosed by the classifier with high specificity and sensitivity in both the original and validation cohorts. The study listed 164 TCR beta chains as associated with cytomegalovirus. A further reported finding was that TCR beta sequences accurately predicted the HLA-A and HLA-B alleles for most subjects in the first cohort.

V is cut back by 7 bases and J by 4 bases, with 4 bases in the junction unmatched. The CDR3 sequence holds 14 residues, the cysteine and phenylalanine included. The only DNA kept is the CDR3, 42 bases in frame from the first base. The CDR1 and CDR2 encoded by the germline V gene are MDHEN and SYDVKM. Library creation used the immunoSEQ multiplex PCR assay. For the multiplex PCR, a mixture combining 60 forward primers for TCR Vbeta segments and 13 reverse primers for TCR Jbeta segments was used. The CDR3 region of rearranged TCR beta genes was amplified from genomic DNA by a multiplex PCR assay. The Illumina HiSeq System was used to sequence the amplified TCR beta libraries as 87-base-pair reads. The authors' analysis ran thus. Across the 500 to 700 repertoires, a later analysis counted 75 million to 90 million unique TCR beta chains, about 10 million of which were shared by at least two donors. A nearest-neighbor algorithm error-corrected the raw reads and collapsed the reads into unique sequences, merging closely related sequences to remove PCR and sequencing errors. CDR3 sequences were aligned to IMGT reference sequences to assign V, D and J gene segments. Each retained sequence needed at least a six-nucleotide match to both a V gene segment and a J gene segment. A rearrangement was called productive if the CDR3 had no stop codons and remained in frame with V and J, and every other rearrangement was called non-productive. CDR3 was defined by IMGT convention, running from the second conserved V-encoded cysteine to the conserved J-encoded phenylalanine. Sequences without an unambiguous match to a single V gene segment were excluded from the earlier analysis of almost 600 of the donors. In an earlier analysis of some 590 of the donors, a V segment was called functional when productive rearrangements were above 56.7%, and segregating when the standard deviation between donors exceeded 5%. To diagnose cytomegalovirus status from the catalog of TCR beta chain sequences, a statistical classification framework was built. In a later analysis, TCR nucleotide sequences were compared against IMGT/GENE-DB human TR gene sequences so that V and J genes could be assigned. A later analysis assigned CDR3 sequences and most-parsimonious VDJ recombination scenarios with the TCRdist pipeline. In a later analysis, every TCR beta chain was defined by the combination of its CDR3 amino acid sequence and its V-gene family, and reads without a unique V-gene family were dropped. In a later analysis, 450 to 600 highly shared, low-generation-probability nucleotide sequences were removed to address suspected cross-contamination and a sequencing artifact. In a later analysis, a clonal expansion index was calculated for each public chain from normalized within-repertoire ranks of inferred template counts. In a later analysis, generation probabilities were computed using a VDJ recombination model fitted to out-of-frame rearrangements, and the results were checked against IGoR. In a later analysis, hypergeometric tests were used to score TCR-TCR, TCR-HLA and TCR-CMV co-occurrence, with a repertoire-size bias correction applied to TCR pairs. False discovery rates were estimated in a later analysis by permuting HLA or CMV assignments 20 times. A later analysis grouped co-occurring TCRs with DBSCAN, adding TCRdist sequence similarity when clustering within HLA-allele-positive subsets. Co-occurrence clustering excluded repertoires with fewer than 30,000 or more than 120,000 public chains, plus five with anomalous nucleotide sharing. This is the immuneACCESS table as TCRdb keeps it, with only in-frame sequences that have V and J called. A part of the clones is gone; compared with another copy, unresolved V genes explain less than half, and the rest is unexplained. V and J calls and clone size are copied from that table; D and trimming were computed from the DNA. Counted in this sample were more than 150,000 clones; 77% of them appeared once. 1.4% of the sample is in the top ten clones.

The chain links TRBV28 with TRBJ2-1; 10 bases in the junction line up with TRBD1. This clonotype was obtained from a young man in good health and CMV-seronegative. Material for sequencing was PBMCs. This receptor has the CDR3 CASIPGQGYNEQFF. The sequence in DNA is TGTGCCAGCATCCCGGGACAGGGGTACAATGAGCAGTTCTTC.